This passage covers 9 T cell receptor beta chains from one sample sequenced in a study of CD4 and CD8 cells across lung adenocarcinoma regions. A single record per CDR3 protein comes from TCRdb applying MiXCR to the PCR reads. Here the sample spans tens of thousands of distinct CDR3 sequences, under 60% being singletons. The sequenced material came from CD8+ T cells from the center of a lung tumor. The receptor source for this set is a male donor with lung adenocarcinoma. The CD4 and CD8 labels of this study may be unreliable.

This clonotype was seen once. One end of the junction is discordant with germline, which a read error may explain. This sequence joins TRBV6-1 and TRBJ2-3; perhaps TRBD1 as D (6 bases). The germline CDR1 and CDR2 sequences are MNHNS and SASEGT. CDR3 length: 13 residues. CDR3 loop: CARGEWDKNTQYF. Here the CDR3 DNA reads TGTGCCAGGGGTGAGTGGGACAAAAATACGCAGTATTTC.

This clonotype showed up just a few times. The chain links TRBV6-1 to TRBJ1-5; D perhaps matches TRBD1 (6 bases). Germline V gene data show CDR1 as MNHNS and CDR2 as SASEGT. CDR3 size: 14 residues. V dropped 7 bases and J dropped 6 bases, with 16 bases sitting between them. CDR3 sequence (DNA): TGTGCCAGCATTGGGGCGGGGGCCCTTCAGCCCCAGCATTTT. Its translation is CASIGAGALQPQHF.

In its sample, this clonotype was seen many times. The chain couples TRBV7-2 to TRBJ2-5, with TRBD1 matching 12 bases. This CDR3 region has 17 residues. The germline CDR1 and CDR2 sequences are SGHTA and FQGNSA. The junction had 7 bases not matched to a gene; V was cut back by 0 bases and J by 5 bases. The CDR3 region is CASSLAGQGAPGETQYF. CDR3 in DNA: TGTGCCAGCAGCTTAGCGGGACAGGGGGCGCCGGGGGAGACCCAGTACTTC.

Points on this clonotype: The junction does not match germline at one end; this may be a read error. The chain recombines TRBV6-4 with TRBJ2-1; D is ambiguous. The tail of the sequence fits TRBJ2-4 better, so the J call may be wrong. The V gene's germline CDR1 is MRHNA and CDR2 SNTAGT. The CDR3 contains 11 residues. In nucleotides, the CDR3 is TGTGCCAGCCGTGACTCGAACACTCAGTACTTC. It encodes CASRDSNTQYF.

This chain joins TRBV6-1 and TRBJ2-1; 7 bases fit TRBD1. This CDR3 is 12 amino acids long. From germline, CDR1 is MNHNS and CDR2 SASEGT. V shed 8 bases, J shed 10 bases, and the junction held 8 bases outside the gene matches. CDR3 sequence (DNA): TGTGCCAGCCGAACAGGGGTCGGCGAGCAGTTCTTC. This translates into CASRTGVGEQFF.

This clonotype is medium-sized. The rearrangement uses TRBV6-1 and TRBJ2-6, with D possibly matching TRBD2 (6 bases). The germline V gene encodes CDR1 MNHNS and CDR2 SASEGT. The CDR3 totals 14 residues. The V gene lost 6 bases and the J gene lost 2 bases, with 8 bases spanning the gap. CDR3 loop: CASREGPGANVLTF. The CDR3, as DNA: TGTGCCAGCAGGGAGGGGCCTGGGGCCAACGTCCTGACTTTC.

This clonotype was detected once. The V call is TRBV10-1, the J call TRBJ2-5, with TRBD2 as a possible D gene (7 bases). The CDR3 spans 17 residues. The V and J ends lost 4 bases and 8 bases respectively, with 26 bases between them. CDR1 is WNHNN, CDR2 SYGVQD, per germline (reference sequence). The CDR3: CASSGDPGEGHPDTQYF. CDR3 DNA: TGCGCCAGCAGTGGGGACCCGGGGGAGGGACACCCAGATACCCAGTACTTC.

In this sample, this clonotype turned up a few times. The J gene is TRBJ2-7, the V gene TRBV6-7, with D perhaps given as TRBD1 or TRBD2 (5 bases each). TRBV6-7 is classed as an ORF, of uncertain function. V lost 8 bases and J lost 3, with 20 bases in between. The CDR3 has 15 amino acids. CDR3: CASRGDRRVGYEQYF. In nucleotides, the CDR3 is TGTGCCAGCCGTGGGGACCGCAGGGTGGGCTACGAGCAGTACTTC.

CDR3 protein: CASSADRGLGTDTQYF. The CDR3, as DNA: TGCGCCAGCAGTGCAGACAGGGGGCTCGGCACAGATACGCAGTATTTT. The genes are TRBV10-2 and TRBJ2-3; 10 nucleotides line up with TRBD1. The V segment lost 4 bases and the J segment 1 base; nucleotides outside the gene matches: 5. The CDR3 covers 16 residues. Germline V gives CDR1 WSHSY, CDR2 SAAADI.